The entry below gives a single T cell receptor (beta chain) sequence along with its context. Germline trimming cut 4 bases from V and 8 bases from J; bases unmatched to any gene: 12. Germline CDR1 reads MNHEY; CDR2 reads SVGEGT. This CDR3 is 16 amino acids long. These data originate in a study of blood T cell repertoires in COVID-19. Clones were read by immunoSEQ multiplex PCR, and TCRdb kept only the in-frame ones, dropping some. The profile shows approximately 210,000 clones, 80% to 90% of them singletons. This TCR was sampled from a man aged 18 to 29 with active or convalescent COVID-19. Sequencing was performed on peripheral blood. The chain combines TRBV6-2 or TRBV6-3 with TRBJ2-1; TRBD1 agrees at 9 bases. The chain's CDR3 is CASSSGPGTGKDEQFF. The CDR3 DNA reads TGTGCCAGCAGTTCGGGCCCCGGGACAGGGAAGGATGAGCAGTTCTTC.